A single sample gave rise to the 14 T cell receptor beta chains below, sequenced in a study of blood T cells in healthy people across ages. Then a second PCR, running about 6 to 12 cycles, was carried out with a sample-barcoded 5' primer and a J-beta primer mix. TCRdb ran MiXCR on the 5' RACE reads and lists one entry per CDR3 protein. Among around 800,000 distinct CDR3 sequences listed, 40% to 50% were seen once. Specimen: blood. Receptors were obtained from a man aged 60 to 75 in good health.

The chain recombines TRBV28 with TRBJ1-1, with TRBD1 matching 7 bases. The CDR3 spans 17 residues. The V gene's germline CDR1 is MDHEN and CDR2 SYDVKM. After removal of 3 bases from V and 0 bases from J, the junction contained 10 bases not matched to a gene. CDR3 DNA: TGTGCCAGCAGTTTCCCCACGACAGGGCCCATGAACACTGAAGCTTTCTTT. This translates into CASSFPTTGPMNTEAFF. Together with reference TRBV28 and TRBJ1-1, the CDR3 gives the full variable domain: DVKVTQSSRYLVKRTGEKVFLECVQDMDHENMFWYRQDPGLGLRLIYFSYDVKMKEKGDIPEGYSVSREKKERFSLILESASTNQTSMYLCASSFPTTGPMNTEAFFGQGTRLTVV.

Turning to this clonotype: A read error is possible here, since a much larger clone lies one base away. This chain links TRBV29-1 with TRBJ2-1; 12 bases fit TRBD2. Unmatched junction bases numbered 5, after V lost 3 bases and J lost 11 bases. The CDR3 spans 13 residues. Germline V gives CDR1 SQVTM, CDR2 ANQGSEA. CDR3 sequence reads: CSVDTSGGHKQFF. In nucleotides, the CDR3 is TGCAGCGTTGATACTAGCGGGGGGCATAAGCAGTTCTTC.

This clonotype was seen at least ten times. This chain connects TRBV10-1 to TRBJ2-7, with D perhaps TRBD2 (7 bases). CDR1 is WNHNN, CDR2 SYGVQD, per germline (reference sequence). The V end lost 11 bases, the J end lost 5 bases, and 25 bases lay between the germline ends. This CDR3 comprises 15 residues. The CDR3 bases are TGCGCCCCCCAATCGCCGGGGGGCAGGTCAGACGAGCAGTACTTC. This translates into CAPQSPGGRSDEQYF.

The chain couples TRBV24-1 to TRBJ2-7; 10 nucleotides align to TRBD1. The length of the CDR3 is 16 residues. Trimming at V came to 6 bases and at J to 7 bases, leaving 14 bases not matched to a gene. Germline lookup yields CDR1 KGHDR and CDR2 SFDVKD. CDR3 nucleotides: TGTGCCACCAGTCGGACAGGGGGGGGACCCTACAATGAGCAGTACTTC. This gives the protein CATSRTGGGPYNEQYF.

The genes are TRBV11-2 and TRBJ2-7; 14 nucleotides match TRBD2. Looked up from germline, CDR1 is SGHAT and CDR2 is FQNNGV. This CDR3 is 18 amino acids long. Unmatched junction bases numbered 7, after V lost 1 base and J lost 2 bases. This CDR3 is CASSLGGTSGGGTYEQYF. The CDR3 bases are TGTGCCAGCAGCTTAGGCGGGACTAGCGGGGGAGGCACCTACGAGCAGTACTTC.

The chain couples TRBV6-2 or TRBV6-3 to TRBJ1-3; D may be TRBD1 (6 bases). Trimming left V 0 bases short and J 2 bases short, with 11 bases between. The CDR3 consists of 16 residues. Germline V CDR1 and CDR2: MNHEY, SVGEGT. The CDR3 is CASSYSSTGTGNTIYF. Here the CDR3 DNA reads TGTGCCAGCAGTTACTCTTCAACAGGGACTGGAAACACCATATATTTT.

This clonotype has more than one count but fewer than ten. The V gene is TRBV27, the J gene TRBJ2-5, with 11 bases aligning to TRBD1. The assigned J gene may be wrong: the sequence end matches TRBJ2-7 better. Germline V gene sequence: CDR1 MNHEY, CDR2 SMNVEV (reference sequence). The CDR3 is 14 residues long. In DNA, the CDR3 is TGTGCCAGCAGTTCTCCGGGACAGGGGGGCGAGCAGTACTTC. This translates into CASSSPGQGGEQYF.

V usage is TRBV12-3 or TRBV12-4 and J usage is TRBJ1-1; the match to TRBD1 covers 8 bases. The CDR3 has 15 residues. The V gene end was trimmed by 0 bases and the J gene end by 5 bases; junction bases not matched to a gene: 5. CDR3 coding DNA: TGTGCCAGCAGTTTAGCGTCAGGGGGCCGTACTGAAGCTTTCTTT. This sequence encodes CASSLASGGRTEAFF.

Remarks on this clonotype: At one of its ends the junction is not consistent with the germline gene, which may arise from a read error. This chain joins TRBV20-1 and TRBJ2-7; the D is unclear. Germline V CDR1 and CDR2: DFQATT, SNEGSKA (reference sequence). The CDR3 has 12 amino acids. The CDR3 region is CSAREGPYGQYF. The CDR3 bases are TGCAGTGCTAGAGAAGGACCCTACGGGCAGTACTTC.

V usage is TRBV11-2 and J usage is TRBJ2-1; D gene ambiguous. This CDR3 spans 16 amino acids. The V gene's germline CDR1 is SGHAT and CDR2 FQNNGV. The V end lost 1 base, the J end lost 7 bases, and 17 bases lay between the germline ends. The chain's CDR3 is CASSLAIAVFGNEQFF. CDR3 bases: TGTGCCAGCAGCTTAGCCATAGCTGTTTTCGGAAATGAGCAGTTCTTC. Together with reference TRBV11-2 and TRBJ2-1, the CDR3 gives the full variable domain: EAGVAQSPRYKIIEKRQSVAFWCNPISGHATLYWYQQILGQGPKLLIQFQNNGVVDDSQLPKDRFSAERLKGVDSTLKIQPAKLEDSAVYLCASSLAIAVFGNEQFFGPGTRLTVL.

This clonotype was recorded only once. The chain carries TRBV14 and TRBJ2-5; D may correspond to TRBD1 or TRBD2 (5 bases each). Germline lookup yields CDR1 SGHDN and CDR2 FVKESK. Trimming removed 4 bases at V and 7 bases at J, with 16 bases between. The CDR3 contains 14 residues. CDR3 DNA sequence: TGTGCCAGCAGCCCTCAAGGGACCCCTGGGACCCAGTACTTC. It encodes CASSPQGTPGTQYF.

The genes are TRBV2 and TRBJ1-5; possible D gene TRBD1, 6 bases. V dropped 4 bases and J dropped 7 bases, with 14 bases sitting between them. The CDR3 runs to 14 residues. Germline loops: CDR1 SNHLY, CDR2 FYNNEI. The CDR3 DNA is TGTGCCAGCAGTGGCCTTCAGGGGTACCAGCCCCAGCATTTT. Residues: CASSGLQGYQPQHF. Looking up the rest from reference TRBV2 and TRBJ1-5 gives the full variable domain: EPEVTQTPSHQVTQMGQEVILRCVPISNHLYFYWYRQILGQKVEFLVSFYNNEISEKSEIFDDQFSVERPDGSNFTLKIRSTKLEDSAMYFCASSGLQGYQPQHFGDGTRLSIL.

In nucleotides, the CDR3 is TGTGCCAGCAGTTTTTTTTGGACAGATACGCAGTATTTT. Translating it yields CASSFFWTDTQYF. The chain links TRBV6-2 or TRBV6-3 to TRBJ2-3; the D is unclear. Germline assignment: CDR1 MNHEY and CDR2 SVGEGT. V was trimmed by 4 bases and J by 3 bases, leaving 8 bases between them. This CDR3 contains 13 residues.

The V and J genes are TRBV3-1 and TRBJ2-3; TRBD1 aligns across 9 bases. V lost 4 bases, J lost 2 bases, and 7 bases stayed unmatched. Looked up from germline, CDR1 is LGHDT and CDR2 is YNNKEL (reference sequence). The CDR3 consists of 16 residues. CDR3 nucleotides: TGTGCCAGCAGCCTTACAGGGGGCAGAGTCACAGATACGCAGTATTTT. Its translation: CASSLTGGRVTDTQYF.